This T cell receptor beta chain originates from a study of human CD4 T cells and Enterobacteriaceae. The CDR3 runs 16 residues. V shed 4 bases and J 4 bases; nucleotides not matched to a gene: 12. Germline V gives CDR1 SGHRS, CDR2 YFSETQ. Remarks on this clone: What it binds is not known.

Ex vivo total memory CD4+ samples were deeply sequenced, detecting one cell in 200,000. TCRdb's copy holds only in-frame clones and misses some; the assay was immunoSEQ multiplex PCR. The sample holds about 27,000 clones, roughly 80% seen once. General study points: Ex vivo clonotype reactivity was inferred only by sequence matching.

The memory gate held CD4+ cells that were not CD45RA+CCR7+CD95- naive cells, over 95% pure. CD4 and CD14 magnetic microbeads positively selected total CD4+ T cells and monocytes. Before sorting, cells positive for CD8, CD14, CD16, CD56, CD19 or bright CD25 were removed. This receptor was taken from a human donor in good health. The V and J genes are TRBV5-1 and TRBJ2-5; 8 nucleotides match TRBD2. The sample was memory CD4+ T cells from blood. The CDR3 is CASSPQGGAGGETQYF. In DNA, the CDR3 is TGCGCCAGCAGCCCTCAAGGGGGGGCGGGAGGAGAGACCCAGTACTTC. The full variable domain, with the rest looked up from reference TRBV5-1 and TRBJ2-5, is KAGVTQTPRYLIKTRGQQVTLSCSPISGHRSVSWYQQTPGQGLQFLFEYFSETQRNKGNFPGRFSGRQFSNSRSEMNVSTLELGDSALYLCASSPQGGAGGETQYFGPGTRLLVL.